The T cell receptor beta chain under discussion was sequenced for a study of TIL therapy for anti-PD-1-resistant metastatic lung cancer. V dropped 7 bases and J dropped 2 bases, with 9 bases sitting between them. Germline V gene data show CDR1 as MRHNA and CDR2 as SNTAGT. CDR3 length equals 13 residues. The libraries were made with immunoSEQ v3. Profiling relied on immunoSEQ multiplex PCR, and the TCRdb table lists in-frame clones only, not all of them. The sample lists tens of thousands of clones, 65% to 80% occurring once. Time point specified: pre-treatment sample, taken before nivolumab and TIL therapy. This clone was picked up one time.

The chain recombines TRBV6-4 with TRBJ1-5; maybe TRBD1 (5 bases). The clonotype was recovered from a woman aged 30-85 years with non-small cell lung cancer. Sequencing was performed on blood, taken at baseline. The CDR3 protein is CASIRVGNQPQHF. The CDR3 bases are TGTGCCAGCATCAGGGTAGGCAATCAGCCCCAGCATTTT.